This T cell receptor (beta chain) was sequenced in a study of T cell responses to AZD1222 COVID-19 vaccine. V dropped 0 bases and J dropped 1 base, with 7 bases sitting between them. The CDR3 spans 14 residues. CDR1 SGHRS and CDR2 YFSETQ come from the germline V gene. To note about this clone: What it binds is not known.

Measured with immunoSEQ multiplex PCR; TCRdb has only the in-frame clones, and not every one. Of 110,000 to 150,000 clones listed, around 90% were seen once; the top ten hold approximately 6%. General study findings and limits: The donor group comprised mostly white British people and more females; the analysis possibly underestimated clonal diversity. No repertoire was sampled before or during the peak T cell response, only after it. Increased Spike-specific TCR breadth and depth were observed after two AZD1222 doses. Unmutated variant regions reportedly attract nearly half of all spike-specific TCRs.

Material: peripheral blood, obtained on day 0 of AZD1222 vaccination. The chain joins TRBV5-1 to TRBJ2-5, with D uncertain. This sequence was found in an adult in good health. In DNA form, the CDR3 reads TGCGCCAGCAGCTTGGCCCCAGGCCAAGAGACCCAGTACTTC. Encoded protein: CASSLAPGQETQYF.